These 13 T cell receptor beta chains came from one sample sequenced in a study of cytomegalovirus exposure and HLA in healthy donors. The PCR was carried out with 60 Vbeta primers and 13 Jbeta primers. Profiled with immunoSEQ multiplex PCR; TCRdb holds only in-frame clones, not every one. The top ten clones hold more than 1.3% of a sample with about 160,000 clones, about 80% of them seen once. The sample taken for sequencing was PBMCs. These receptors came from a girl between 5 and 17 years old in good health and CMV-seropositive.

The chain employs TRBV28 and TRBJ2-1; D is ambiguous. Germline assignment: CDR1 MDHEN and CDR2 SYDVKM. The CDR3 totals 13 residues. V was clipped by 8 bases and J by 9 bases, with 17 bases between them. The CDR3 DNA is TGTGCCAGCGGAGTGACTCAGCTCGCTGAGCAGTTCTTC. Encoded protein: CASGVTQLAEQFF.

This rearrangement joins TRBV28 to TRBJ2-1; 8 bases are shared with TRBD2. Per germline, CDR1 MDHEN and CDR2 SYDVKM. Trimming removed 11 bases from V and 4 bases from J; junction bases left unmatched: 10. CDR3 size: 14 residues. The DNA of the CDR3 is TGTGCCGTCTCCGGGACTAGAGATTACAATGAGCAGTTCTTC. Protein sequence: CAVSGTRDYNEQFF.

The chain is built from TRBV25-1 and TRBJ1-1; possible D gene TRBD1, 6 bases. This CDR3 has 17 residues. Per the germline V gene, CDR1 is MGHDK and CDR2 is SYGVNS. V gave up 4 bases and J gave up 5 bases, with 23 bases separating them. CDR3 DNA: TGTGCCAGCAGTGTGTCGGACCTCAGGGGAATAGGGACTGAAGCTTTCTTT. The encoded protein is CASSVSDLRGIGTEAFF.

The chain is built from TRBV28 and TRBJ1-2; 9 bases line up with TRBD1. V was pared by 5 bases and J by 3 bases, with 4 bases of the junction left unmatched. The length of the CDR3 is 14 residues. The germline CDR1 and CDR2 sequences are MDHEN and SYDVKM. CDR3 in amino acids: CASSQGQGDYGYTF. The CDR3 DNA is TGTGCCAGCAGTCAGGGACAGGGAGACTATGGCTACACCTTC.

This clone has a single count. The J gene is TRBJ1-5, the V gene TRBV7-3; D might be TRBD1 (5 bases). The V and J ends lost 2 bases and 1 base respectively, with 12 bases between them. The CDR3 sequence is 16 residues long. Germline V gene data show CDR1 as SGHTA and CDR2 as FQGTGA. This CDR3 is CASSLRRGISNQPQHF. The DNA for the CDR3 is TGTGCCAGCAGCTTACGACGGGGGATAAGCAATCAGCCCCAGCATTTT.

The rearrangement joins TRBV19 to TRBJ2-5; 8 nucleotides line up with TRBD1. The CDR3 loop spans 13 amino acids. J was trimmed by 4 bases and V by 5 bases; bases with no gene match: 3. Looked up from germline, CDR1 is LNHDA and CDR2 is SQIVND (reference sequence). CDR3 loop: CASSGDRGETQYF. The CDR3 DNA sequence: TGTGCCAGTAGTGGAGACAGGGGAGAGACCCAGTACTTC. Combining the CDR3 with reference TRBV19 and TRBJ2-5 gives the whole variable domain DGGITQSPKYLFRKEGQNVTLSCEQNLNHDAMYWYRQDPGQGLRLIYYSQIVNDFQKGDIAEGYSVSREKKESFPLTVTSAQKNPTAFYLCASSGDRGETQYFGPGTRLLVL.

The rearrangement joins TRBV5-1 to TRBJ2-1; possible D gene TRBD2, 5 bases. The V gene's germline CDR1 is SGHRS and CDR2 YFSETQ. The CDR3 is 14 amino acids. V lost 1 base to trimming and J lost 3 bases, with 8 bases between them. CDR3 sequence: CASSLRGFYNEQFF. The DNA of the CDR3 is TGCGCCAGCAGCTTGCGGGGATTCTACAATGAGCAGTTCTTC.

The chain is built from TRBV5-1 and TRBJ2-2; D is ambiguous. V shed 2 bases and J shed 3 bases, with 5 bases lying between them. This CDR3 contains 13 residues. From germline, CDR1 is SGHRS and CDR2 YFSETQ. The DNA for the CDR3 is TGCGCCAGCAGCTTAGCCCACACCGGGGAGCTGTTTTTT. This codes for CASSLAHTGELFF.

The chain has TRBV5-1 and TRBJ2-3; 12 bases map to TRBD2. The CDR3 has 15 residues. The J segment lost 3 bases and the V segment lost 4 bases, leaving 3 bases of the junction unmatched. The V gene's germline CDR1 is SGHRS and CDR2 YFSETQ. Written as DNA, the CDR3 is TGCGCCAGCAGCGTGGGGACTAGCGGGACAGATACGCAGTATTTT. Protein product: CASSVGTSGTDTQYF.

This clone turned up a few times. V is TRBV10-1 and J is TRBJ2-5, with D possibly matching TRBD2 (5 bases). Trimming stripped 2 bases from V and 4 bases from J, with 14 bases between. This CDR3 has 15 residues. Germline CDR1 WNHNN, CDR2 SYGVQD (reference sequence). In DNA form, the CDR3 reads TGCGCCAGCAGTGAGGTAGGAGGCCTTGGAGAGACCCAGTACTTC. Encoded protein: CASSEVGGLGETQYF.

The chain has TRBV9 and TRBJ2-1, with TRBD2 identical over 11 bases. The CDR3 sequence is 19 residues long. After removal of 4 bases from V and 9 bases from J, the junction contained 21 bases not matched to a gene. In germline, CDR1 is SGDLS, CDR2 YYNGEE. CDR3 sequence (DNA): TGTGCCAGCAGCCATGGGCCAGGCTCACCCCGGCTAGCGGGAGGTGAGCAGTTCTTC. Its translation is CASSHGPGSPRLAGGEQFF.

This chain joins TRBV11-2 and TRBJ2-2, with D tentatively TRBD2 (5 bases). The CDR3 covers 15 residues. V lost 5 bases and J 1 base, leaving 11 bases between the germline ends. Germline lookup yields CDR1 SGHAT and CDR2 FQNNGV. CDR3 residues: CASSNRDKNTGELFF. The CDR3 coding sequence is TGTGCCAGCAGCAACCGGGATAAGAACACCGGGGAGCTGTTTTTT.

The CDR3 protein is CASSAELAGVHEQYF. The CDR3 DNA follows: TGTGCCAGCAGCGCCGAACTAGCGGGAGTCCACGAGCAGTACTTC. V and J are TRBV9 and TRBJ2-7, with 11 bases lining up with TRBD2. Germline-derived CDR1 and CDR2 are SGDLS and YYNGEE. V shed 3 bases and J 5 bases; nucleotides not matched to a gene: 7. This CDR3 is built from 15 residues.